Sequencing of this TCR beta chain was carried out in a study of regulatory and conventional T cells in RAG deficiency. Assay: immunoSEQ multiplex PCR; the TCRdb copy retains only in-frame clones and omits some. The sample records some 20,000 clones, about 91% being singletons. Blood CD4+ CD25-high CD127-low regulatory T cells supplied the genomic DNA template. The length of the CDR3 is 14 residues. Germline V gene sequence: CDR1 MDHEN, CDR2 SYDVKM. V was pared by 2 bases and J by 1 base, with 6 bases between. This sample also belongs to another study, concerning regulatory T cells. That source adds: Amplification used 52 TRBV primers and 13 TRBJ primers. Skewed V and J usage and few unique V-J pairs marked patient repertoires, most in Tregs.

The rearrangement joins TRBV28 to TRBJ1-5; D not certain. This receptor was taken from a human donor in good health. The sample comprised Tregs sorted from blood. The CDR3 coding sequence is TGTGCCAGCAGTTTACGACGGAGCAATCAGCCCCAGCATTTT. This codes for CASSLRRSNQPQHF.